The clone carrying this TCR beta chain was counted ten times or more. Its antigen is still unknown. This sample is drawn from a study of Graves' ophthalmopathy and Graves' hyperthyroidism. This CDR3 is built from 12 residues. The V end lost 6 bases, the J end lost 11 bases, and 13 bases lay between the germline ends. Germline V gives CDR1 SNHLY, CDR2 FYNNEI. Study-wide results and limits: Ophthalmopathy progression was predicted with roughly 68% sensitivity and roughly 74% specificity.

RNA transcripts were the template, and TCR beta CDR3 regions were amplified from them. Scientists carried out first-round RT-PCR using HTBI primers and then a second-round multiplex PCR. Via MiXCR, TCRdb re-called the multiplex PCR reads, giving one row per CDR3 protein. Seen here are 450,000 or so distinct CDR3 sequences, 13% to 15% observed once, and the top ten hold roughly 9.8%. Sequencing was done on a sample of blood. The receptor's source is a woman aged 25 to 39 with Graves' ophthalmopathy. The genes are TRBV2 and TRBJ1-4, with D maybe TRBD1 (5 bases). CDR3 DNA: TGTGCCAGCAGCGGGACCGGCGGGAAACTGTTTTTT. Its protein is CASSGTGGKLFF.